Below, 21 T cell receptor beta chains from the same sample are listed, as sequenced in a study of OX40 agonist ivuxolimab in advanced cancers. Measured with immunoSEQ multiplex PCR; TCRdb has only the in-frame clones, and not every one. The repertoire holds about 80,000 clones, with roughly 86% as singletons. The material sequenced was CD4+ or CD8+ T cells sorted from blood, taken in a trial of the OX40 agonist ivuxolimab. The receptors come from an adult with an advanced solid tumor such as melanoma, head and neck, liver or kidney cancer.

The chain combines TRBV27 with TRBJ1-5, with D perhaps matching TRBD1 (6 bases). Deletions cut 6 bases from V and 5 bases from J, with 14 bases between. Germline V gene sequence: CDR1 MNHEY, CDR2 SMNVEV (reference sequence). The CDR3 covers 14 residues. In DNA, the CDR3 is TGTGCCAGCAGAAGGGACACCAATTATCAGCCCCAGCATTTT. Encoded protein: CASRRDTNYQPQHF.

The genes are TRBV11-2 and TRBJ1-2; D gene uncertain. The germline V gene encodes CDR1 SGHAT and CDR2 FQNNGV. Trimming shortened V by 1 base and J by 4 bases, and 13 bases separated the two germline ends. CDR3 length: 15 amino acids. DNA of the CDR3: TGTGCCAGCAGCTTAGTAGGCCCGGGAGGCTATGGCTACACCTTC. Protein: CASSLVGPGGYGYTF.

The rearrangement uses TRBV18 and TRBJ1-2; 11 bases agree with TRBD1. The V gene's germline CDR1 is KGHSH and CDR2 LQKENI. V lost 2 bases and J lost 5; bases outside the gene matches: 4. CDR3 length equals 15 residues. In DNA, the CDR3 is TGTGCCAGCTCACCAACCGGGACAGGGGGATATGGCTACACCTTC. This translates into CASSPTGTGGYGYTF.

This clone has only a few counts. This chain connects TRBV5-4 to TRBJ1-1, with D tentatively TRBD1 (6 bases). V gave up 2 bases and J gave up 6 bases, with 11 bases separating them. The CDR3 spans 13 residues. Germline V gene data show CDR1 as SGHNT and CDR2 as YYREEE (reference sequence). The DNA for the CDR3 is TGTGCCAGCAGCTTCTCAGGGGCGCCTGAAGCTTTCTTT. Translation gives CASSFSGAPEAFF. Full variable domain (remainder filled in from reference TRBV5-4 and TRBJ1-1): ETGVTQSPTHLIKTRGQQVTLRCSSQSGHNTVSWYQQALGQGPQFIFQYYREEENGRGNFPPRFSGLQFPNYSSELNVNALELDDSALYLCASSFSGAPEAFFGQGTRLTVV.

J is TRBJ1-3 and V is TRBV27, with 12 bases identical to TRBD1. CDR1 MNHEY and CDR2 SMNVEV come from the germline V gene (reference sequence). The CDR3 covers 21 residues. With 5 bases clipped from V and 2 bases from J, the junction kept 19 bases outside the gene matches. The CDR3 here is CASSILPPGQGAYITGNTIYF. CDR3 bases: TGTGCCAGCAGTATTCTCCCACCGGGACAGGGGGCGTATATCACTGGAAACACCATATATTTT.

CDR3 residues: CASTLDRDNSPLHF. The DNA of the CDR3 is TGTGCCAGCACCCTCGACAGAGATAATTCACCCCTCCACTTT. V gene TRBV2 combines with J gene TRBJ1-6, with D tentatively TRBD1 (5 bases). CDR1 and CDR2 from the germline V gene are SNHLY and FYNNEI. The CDR3 runs to 14 residues. Trimming left V 7 bases short and J 5 bases short, with 12 bases between.

This clone was observed a few times. This chain connects TRBV6-6 to TRBJ1-6; 7 bases line up with TRBD1. J lost 8 bases, V lost 6 bases, and 4 bases had no gene match. CDR1 MNHNY and CDR2 SVGAGI come from the germline V gene (reference sequence). The CDR3 contains 13 residues. The CDR3 bases are TGTGCCAGCAGGACAGGGAGGGATTCACCCCTCCACTTT. This codes for CASRTGRDSPLHF.

CDR3 coding DNA: TGTGCCAGCGACAAACTAGCGGGAGAATGGTATACGCAGTATTTT. It codes for CASDKLAGEWYTQYF. V usage is TRBV6-1 and J usage is TRBJ2-3, with TRBD2 matching 11 bases. Trimming took 8 bases from V and 7 from J; bases not matched to a gene: 11. This CDR3 is 15 amino acids long. Germline CDR1 MNHNS, CDR2 SASEGT.

V gene TRBV28 combines with J gene TRBJ1-1; TRBD1 might be the D (5 bases). This CDR3 is built from 15 residues. Germline loops: CDR1 MDHEN, CDR2 SYDVKM. V dropped 5 bases and J dropped 5 bases, with 18 bases sitting between them. CDR3 protein: CASSPIRGLGTEAFF. The CDR3 DNA follows: TGTGCCAGCAGTCCCATACGGGGGTTGGGGACTGAAGCTTTCTTT.

The rearrangement joins TRBV9 to TRBJ2-5; the D gene is possibly TRBD1 (6 bases). Trimming shortened V by 0 bases and J by 2 bases, and 11 bases separated the two germline ends. Germline V gives CDR1 SGDLS, CDR2 YYNGEE. The CDR3 extends over 15 amino acids. CDR3 in amino acids: CASSVDRGQQETQYF. The CDR3 DNA is TGTGCCAGCAGCGTAGATAGAGGACAGCAAGAGACCCAGTACTTC.

This clone has a handful of counts. J is TRBJ1-1 and V is TRBV4-1; TRBD1 is a possible D gene (6 bases). Germline assignment: CDR1 MGHRA and CDR2 YSYEKL. CDR3 length: 14 amino acids. The V and J ends lost 0 bases and 6 bases respectively, with 11 bases between them. The CDR3 region has the DNA TGCGCCAGCAGCCAAGATGGGTGGGGGCCTGAAGCTTTCTTT. It encodes CASSQDGWGPEAFF.

This clone appeared a few times. The V gene is TRBV19, the J gene TRBJ1-5; D ambiguous. The length of the CDR3 is 11 residues. V was trimmed by 8 bases and J by 5 bases, leaving 7 bases between them. Germline-derived CDR1 and CDR2 are LNHDA and SQIVND (reference sequence). CDR3 region: CASGSYQPQHF. CDR3 in DNA: TGTGCCAGTGGGAGTTATCAGCCCCAGCATTTT.

This clone came up a few times. The CDR3 coding sequence is TGTGCCACCCACAGGGACGGGAGCACTGAAGCTTTCTTT. This translates into CATHRDGSTEAFF. V is TRBV2 and J is TRBJ1-1, with D perhaps TRBD1 (6 bases). This CDR3 spans 13 amino acids. V dropped 10 bases and J dropped 4 bases, with 16 bases sitting between them. Germline CDR1 is SNHLY and CDR2 is FYNNEI.

This chain uses TRBV28 with TRBJ1-4; D possibly corresponds to TRBD1 (5 bases). V was clipped by 6 bases and J by 8 bases, with 19 bases between them. CDR3 length equals 15 residues. Germline V lookup: CDR1 MDHEN, CDR2 SYDVKM. The CDR3 region has the DNA TGTGCCAGCAGAGCCCCCGGGGGGGGATTAGAAAAACTGTTTTTT. Translating it yields CASRAPGGGLEKLFF.

The chain is built from TRBV4-3 and TRBJ2-3; D is unresolved. Germline CDR1 and CDR2: LGHNA and YSLEER. CDR3 length equals 15 residues. The germline V and J ends were trimmed by 0 bases and 4 bases, with 11 bases remaining between them. The CDR3: CASSQDRAASDTQYF. The CDR3 DNA sequence: TGCGCCAGCAGCCAAGATCGGGCGGCATCAGATACGCAGTATTTT.

V gene TRBV5-1 combines with J gene TRBJ2-5, with D perhaps given as TRBD1 or TRBD2 (5 bases each). Germline V gives CDR1 SGHRS, CDR2 YFSETQ. The CDR3 runs 14 residues. Trimming left V 4 bases short and J 5 bases short, with 15 bases between. CDR3 protein: CASSTATVAETQYF. As DNA, the CDR3 is TGCGCCAGCAGCACCGCGACAGTAGCGGAGACCCAGTACTTC.

This clone appeared a few times. The chain joins TRBV19 to TRBJ1-5, with D uncertain. V was trimmed by 3 bases and J by 2 bases, leaving 8 bases between them. There are 14 residues in the CDR3. CDR1 and CDR2 (germline): LNHDA, SQIVND (reference sequence). CDR3 sequence reads: CASSMSGGNQPQHF. CDR3 DNA sequence: TGTGCCAGTAGTATGAGTGGGGGCAATCAGCCCCAGCATTTT.

This clone was recorded only once. In nucleotides, the CDR3 is TGTGCCAGCAGCTTAGCACCCGTTCTCTATGGCTACACCTTC. Protein sequence: CASSLAPVLYGYTF. The J gene is TRBJ1-2, the V gene TRBV7-8; D is uncertain. Germline V gene data show CDR1 as SGHVS and CDR2 as FQNEAQ. Trimming left V 0 bases short and J 4 bases short, with 9 bases between. The CDR3 is 14 amino acids. Filled out from reference TRBV7-8 and TRBJ1-2, the complete variable domain reads GAGVSQSPRYKVAKRGQDVALRCDPISGHVSLFWYQQALGQGPEFLTYFQNEAQLDKSGLPSDRFFAERPEGSVSTLKIQRTQQEDSAVYLCASSLAPVLYGYTFGSGTRLTVV.

This clone has only one observation. This chain uses TRBV5-4 with TRBJ1-1; D might be TRBD1 (5 bases). There are 14 residues in the CDR3. Germline CDR1 and CDR2: SGHNT and YYREEE (reference sequence). V lost 4 bases, J lost 4 bases, and 14 bases lay in between. In DNA, the CDR3 is TGTGCCAGCAGCCTGGGAGTGGGGGGCACTGAAGCTTTCTTT. Translated: CASSLGVGGTEAFF.

The chain is built from TRBV30 and TRBJ2-5, with 10 nucleotides matching TRBD2. The CDR3 length is 15 residues. Losses at the gene ends were 5 bases for V and 2 bases for J; bases not matched to a gene: 8. Germline CDR1 GTSNPN, CDR2 SVGIG (reference sequence). This CDR3 reads CAWAGTSAFQETQYF. CDR3 nucleotides: TGTGCCTGGGCCGGGACTAGCGCCTTTCAAGAGACCCAGTACTTC.

V gene TRBV5-1 combines with J gene TRBJ2-3, with D possibly being TRBD2 (5 bases). CDR1 is SGHRS, CDR2 YFSETQ, per germline. The CDR3 loop spans 15 amino acids. V gave up 2 bases and J gave up 4 bases, with 14 bases separating them. The CDR3 region is CASSLEGGLADTQYF. Written as DNA, the CDR3 is TGCGCCAGCAGCTTAGAAGGCGGGCTAGCAGATACGCAGTATTTT.